Sequencing of this T cell receptor beta chain was carried out in a study of metastatic and nonmetastatic thyroid tumors. Via MiXCR, TCRdb re-called the PCR reads. Among about 13,000 clones listed, roughly a quarter were seen once. No patient received treatment before thyroid surgery. The sample taken for sequencing was blood. This clonotype was sampled from a male donor with papillary thyroid cancer or a benign thyroid nodule (not recorded which). Some clones in this sample may be carry-over from other donors' samples.

This chain's CDR3 is CASSGEVDGNTIYF. The CDR3 DNA follows: TGTGCCAGCAGTGGTGAGGTGGATGGAAACACCATATATTTT. The V call is TRBV6-1, the J call TRBJ1-3; D gene uncertain. The germline V gene has CDR1 MNHNS and CDR2 SASEGT. V lost 4 bases and J lost 3, with 10 bases in between. CDR3 length: 14 residues.